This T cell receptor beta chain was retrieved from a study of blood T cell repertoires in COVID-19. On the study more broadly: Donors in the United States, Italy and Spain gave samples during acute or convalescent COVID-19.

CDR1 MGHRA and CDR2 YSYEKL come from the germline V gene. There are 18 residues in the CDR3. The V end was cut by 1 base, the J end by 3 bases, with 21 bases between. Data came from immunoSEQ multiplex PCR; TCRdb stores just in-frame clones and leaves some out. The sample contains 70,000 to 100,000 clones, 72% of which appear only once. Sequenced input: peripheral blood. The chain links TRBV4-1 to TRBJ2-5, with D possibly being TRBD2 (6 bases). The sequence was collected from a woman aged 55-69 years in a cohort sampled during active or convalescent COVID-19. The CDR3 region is CASSQGGVGSTGEETQYF. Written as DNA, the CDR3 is TGCGCCAGCAGCCAAGGGGGGGTGGGGAGTACGGGAGAAGAGACCCAGTACTTC.